The sequence of this TCR beta chain was determined in a study of T cell repertoires in cytomegalovirus infection. About the research overall: HLA-B-restricted CMV epitopes that are well studied, plus recently identified HLA-C-restricted ones, were used by the study. Indications came from public TCR beta signatures; they pointed to CMV infection and to a matching HLA type. Whole-study findings and limits: HLA-C-restricted TCR beta clonotypes specific for CMV led the ex vivo response. The cumulative frequency of public TCR beta families identified carriers of CMV plus the relevant HLA.

TCRdb called the reads again in MiXCR, with one record for every CDR3 protein. The sample lists 50,000 to 55,000 distinct CDR3 sequences, around a fifth occurring once. A word on this clonotype: Its antigen is not identified.

Germline CDR1 and CDR2: SGDLS and YYNGEE. Trimming cost V 1 base and J 5 bases, with 9 bases left between them. The CDR3 runs 13 residues. The chain couples TRBV9 to TRBJ2-5, with D possibly matching TRBD2 (5 bases). The TCR was taken from a human donor in good health (CMV status not recorded). Some clones in this sample may be carry-over from other donors' samples. Sequencing was performed on CD8+ T cells from cultured PBMCs, taken from culture after CMV antigen stimulation. CDR3 sequence reads: CASSVHGKETQYF. In nucleotides, the CDR3 is TGTGCCAGCAGCGTACACGGGAAGGAGACCCAGTACTTC.